The 10 T cell receptor beta chains below were found in one sample sequenced in a study of OX40 agonist ivuxolimab in advanced cancers. TCRdb's copy holds only in-frame clones and misses some; the assay was immunoSEQ multiplex PCR. Of around 94,000 clones in the sample, 92% were seen once. The input for sequencing was CD4+ or CD8+ T cells sorted from blood, taken in a trial of the OX40 agonist ivuxolimab. Receptors originate from an adult with an advanced solid tumor such as melanoma, head and neck, liver or kidney cancer.

V and J are TRBV21-1 and TRBJ2-5; TRBD2 is the table's D call and was not checked against the DNA. TRBV21-1 is a pseudogene locus. The CDR3 has 15 amino acids. The CDR3 reads CASSRNSLYQETQYF. CDR3 bases: TGTGCCAGCAGCAGGAATAGCCTGTACCAAGAGACCCAGTACTTC.

The chain employs TRBV6-1 and TRBJ1-1; a weak D match, TRBD1 (5 bases). CDR3 size: 13 residues. The germline gives CDR1 MNHNS, CDR2 SASEGT. The V gene lost 0 bases and the J gene lost 10 bases, with 12 bases spanning the gap. CDR3 DNA: TGTGCCAGCAGTGAAGCGGGGGGAATGGGAGCTTTCTTT. Its protein is CASSEAGGMGAFF.

The chain combines TRBV6-1 with TRBJ1-2; D ambiguous. Germline loops: CDR1 MNHNS, CDR2 SASEGT. The CDR3 extends over 14 amino acids. The V and J ends lost 1 base and 4 bases respectively, with 10 bases between them. The CDR3: CASSEEYGPYGYTF. The CDR3 region has the DNA TGTGCCAGCAGTGAAGAGTATGGACCCTATGGCTACACCTTC.

The chain links TRBV15 to TRBJ2-1; D possibly uses TRBD1 or TRBD2 (5 bases each). The germline V gene encodes CDR1 LNHNV and CDR2 YYDKDF (reference sequence). V was shortened by 4 bases and J by 9 bases, with 19 bases between the two germline ends. The CDR3 spans 15 residues. The CDR3 nucleotides read TGTGCCACCAGCATATTGATTGGGGGATTTGGTGAGCAGTTCTTC. Translated: CATSILIGGFGEQFF.

This chain links TRBV5-5 with TRBJ2-1; a possible D gene is TRBD1 (6 bases). Trimming removed 1 base at V and 4 bases at J, with 12 bases between. The CDR3 consists of 15 residues. CDR1 SGHKS and CDR2 YYEKEE come from the germline V gene (reference sequence). CDR3 residues: CASSLFDRSYNEQFF. The DNA for the CDR3 is TGTGCCAGCAGCTTGTTTGACAGGAGTTACAATGAGCAGTTCTTC. Full variable domain (remainder filled in from reference TRBV5-5 and TRBJ2-1): DAGVTQSPTHLIKTRGQQVTLRCSPISGHKSVSWYQQVLGQGPQFIFQYYEKEERGRGNFPDRFSARQFPNYSSELNVNALLLGDSALYLCASSLFDRSYNEQFFGPGTRLTVL.

The V and J genes are TRBV29-1 and TRBJ1-2; D unresolved. Germline assignment: CDR1 SQVTM and CDR2 ANQGSEA. Between the trimmed V and J ends, which lost 6 bases and 4 bases, there was a span of 9 bases. CDR3 length: 11 residues. CDR3 protein: CSVPISYGYTF. For the CDR3, the DNA is TGCAGCGTGCCCATCAGCTATGGCTACACCTTC.

The J gene is TRBJ2-5, the V gene TRBV4-1; tentatively, D is TRBD1 (5 bases). Germline V CDR1 and CDR2: MGHRA, YSYEKL. Trimming removed 1 base from V and 1 base from J, with 7 bases in between. CDR3 size: 14 residues. This CDR3 is CASSQAGFQETQYF. The CDR3 DNA reads as TGCGCCAGCAGCCAAGCAGGGTTCCAAGAGACCCAGTACTTC.

The chain uses TRBV27 and TRBJ1-2; D remains ambiguous. Trimming removed 6 bases from V and 1 base from J, with 9 bases in between. The CDR3 covers 13 residues. The germline V gene has CDR1 MNHEY and CDR2 SMNVEV (reference sequence). CDR3 DNA: TGTGCCAGCAGCGACCACCTTAACTATGGCTACACCTTC. It translates to CASSDHLNYGYTF.

CDR3 loop: CASSSLGGEQYF. The CDR3 DNA is TGTGCCAGCAGCTCCTTGGGTGGCGAGCAGTACTTC. The V and J genes are TRBV7-2 and TRBJ2-7; D remains unclear. Trimming took off 4 bases at V and 6 bases at J, with 10 bases between the two ends. CDR3 length equals 12 residues. CDR1 SGHTA and CDR2 FQGNSA come from the germline V gene.

V usage is TRBV7-7 and J usage is TRBJ2-1; either TRBD1 or TRBD2 may supply D (5 bases each). This CDR3 is 14 amino acids long. CDR1 is SSHAT, CDR2 FNYEAQ, per germline (reference sequence). The CDR3 loop reads CASSVGPSGNEQFF. CDR3 nucleotides: TGTGCTAGCTCCGTGGGACCCTCGGGGAATGAGCAGTTCTTC.